This TCR beta chain was sequenced during a study of blood T cells in healthy people across ages. Remarks on this clonotype: The antigen remains unidentified.

Findings and limits, study-wide: A strong correlation was found between TCR beta diversity and the percentage of naive T cells. Relative to aged donors, long-lived donors carried more naive CD4+ cells and displayed higher diversity. The study could not conclusively compare naive and antigen-experienced cells, given its unsorted PBMCs.

A second 7 to 11 cycle PCR used barcoded and J-beta primers. TCRdb redid the calling of the 5' RACE reads with MiXCR, one entry per CDR3 protein. The sample consists of roughly 800,000 distinct CDR3 sequences, about three fifths of them appearing once. The authors isolated at least 6.5 million PBMCs per sample. This CDR3 spans 15 amino acids. The V gene's germline CDR1 is SGHTA and CDR2 FQGNSA. Trimming removed 3 bases from V and 5 bases from J; junction bases left unmatched: 5. This TCR was sampled from a man in his thirties or forties in good health. J is TRBJ2-1 and V is TRBV7-2, with 9 bases aligning to TRBD2. Sequenced input: blood. CDR3 coding DNA: TGTGCCAGCAGCTTGACCGGGACTAGCAACAATGAGCAGTTCTTC. Translating gives CASSLTGTSNNEQFF.